This TCR beta chain was recorded in a study of T cells in localized non-small cell lung cancer. Study outcomes and limitations: The study found T cell clonality highest in uninvolved adjacent lung, above tumor.

V lost 6 bases, J lost 7 bases, and 13 bases lay in between. The CDR3 spans 13 residues. CDR1 LNHDA and CDR2 SQIVND come from the germline V gene (reference sequence). Clones were read by immunoSEQ multiplex PCR, and TCRdb kept only the in-frame ones, dropping some. The sample has some 30,000 clones, 87% seen once. Concerning this clone itself: Its antigen is unknown.

J is TRBJ2-1 and V is TRBV19; D remains unclear. The source material was peripheral blood mononuclear cells, sampled before any cancer treatment. The sequence was collected from a man aged 40 to 75 with stage III lung adenocarcinoma. In DNA, the CDR3 is TGTGCCAGTAGCTCATCCGCGCTGAATGAGCAGTTCTTC. Residues: CASSSSALNEQFF.